This T cell receptor beta chain was documented in a study of regulatory T cells in long-lasting Graves disease. Overall study: Recently diagnosed Graves' patients had received antithyroid drugs for under 3 months.

The time point denotes: newly diagnosed GD, antithyroid drugs for less than 3 months. Preparation of the TCR library used RNA extracted from PBMCs. This clonotype was observed a few times. Its matching antigen is unknown. Study results and limitations: Accuracy may have been reduced by the small sample size.

With 7 bases removed from V and 4 bases from J, the gap between germline ends came to 17 bases. Germline-derived CDR1 and CDR2 are SGHAT and FQNNGV. CDR3 size: 15 residues. iRepertoire HTBI primers and Arm-PCR of CDR3 regions built TCR beta libraries. Via MiXCR, TCRdb re-called the multiplex PCR reads, giving one row per CDR3 protein. This sample yields around 460,000 distinct CDR3 sequences, of which 12% to 15% are seen a single time; roughly 15% belongs to the top ten. The same sample was also studied in work on T cells in Graves' hyperthyroidism and ophthalmopathy. From that report: On the basis of clinical symptoms, serum thyroxine and TRAb, thyroid ultrasound and orbital computed tomography, diagnoses were made. The study used the HTBI primer set for a first-round RT-PCR of the TCR CDR3.

The rearrangement uses TRBV11-2 and TRBJ2-1, with TRBD1 as a possible D gene (5 bases). The sequencing used peripheral blood mononuclear cells (PBMCs), collected at new diagnosis, from a patient treated with antithyroid drugs. The receptor was isolated from a woman aged 45-65 years with Graves disease. This CDR3 is CASTFGVSGYNEQFF. CDR3 nucleotides: TGTGCCAGCACCTTTGGGGTGTCAGGGTACAATGAGCAGTTCTTC. Using reference TRBV11-2 and TRBJ2-1 for the parts outside the CDR3, the full variable domain is EAGVAQSPRYKIIEKRQSVAFWCNPISGHATLYWYQQILGQGPKLLIQFQNNGVVDDSQLPKDRFSAERLKGVDSTLKIQPAKLEDSAVYLCASTFGVSGYNEQFFGPGTRLTVL.